The 19 T cell receptor beta chains below were found in one sample sequenced in a study of CD8 T cells in ankylosing spondylitis. Each CDR3 protein is one row after TCRdb ran MiXCR on the 5' RACE reads. This table has tens of thousands of distinct CDR3 sequences, 10% appearing once. What was sequenced was blood, either unsorted or a sorted T cell fraction (not recorded which). The source of these receptors is a male donor with ankylosing spondylitis or in good health (not recorded which).

This clonotype was seen ten or more times. The chain is built from TRBV28 and TRBJ2-5; D gene ambiguous. Trimming took off 5 bases at V and 5 bases at J, with 15 bases between the two ends. The CDR3 is made up of 14 amino acids. CDR1 is MDHEN, CDR2 SYDVKM, per germline. The CDR3 spells CASSPWIPSETQYF. DNA for the CDR3: TGTGCCAGCAGTCCGTGGATTCCTTCGGAGACCCAGTACTTC.

This clonotype has a count of ten or more. CDR3 region: CSASSASGESYNEQFF. The CDR3 DNA is TGCAGTGCTAGTTCTGCTAGCGGAGAGTCCTACAATGAGCAGTTCTTC. The chain couples TRBV20-1 to TRBJ2-1; 7 positions match TRBD2. The CDR3 extends over 16 amino acids. Looked up from germline, CDR1 is DFQATT and CDR2 is SNEGSKA (reference sequence). Trimming removed 3 bases from V and 1 base from J; junction bases left unmatched: 9.

This clonotype has a count of ten or more. This chain links TRBV15 with TRBJ1-4; tentative D call: TRBD1 (5 bases). CDR1 is LNHNV and CDR2 is YYDKDF in the germline V gene (reference sequence). The CDR3 contains 15 residues. Between the trimmed V and J ends, which lost 0 bases and 6 bases, there was a span of 11 bases. The CDR3 reads CATSRDIRVDEKLFF. The CDR3 DNA follows: TGTGCCACCAGCAGAGATATCAGGGTAGATGAAAAACTGTTTTTT.

The sample holds many counts of this clonotype. The V gene is TRBV5-1, the J gene TRBJ2-7; D ambiguous. Trimming took off 0 bases at V and 2 bases at J, with 12 bases between the two ends. CDR1 and CDR2 (germline): SGHRS, YFSETQ. CDR3 length: 15 amino acids. The CDR3, as DNA: TGCGCCAGCAGCTTGGATGGCACCAACCCCTACGAGCAGTACTTC. It translates to CASSLDGTNPYEQYF.

This clonotype was observed many times. The chain uses TRBV20-1 and TRBJ2-1; D is unresolved. Trimming took off 4 bases at V and 9 bases at J, with 13 bases between the two ends. The V gene's germline CDR1 is DFQATT and CDR2 SNEGSKA (reference sequence). This CDR3 has 12 residues. CDR3 bases: TGCAGTGCTAACCCGGAGACGACTGAGCAGTTCTTC. It is translated as CSANPETTEQFF.

V usage is TRBV7-2 and J usage is TRBJ2-7; D gene unclear. V lost 1 base and J lost 3, with 7 bases in between. The CDR3 runs 13 residues. Germline CDR1 is SGHTA and CDR2 is FQGNSA. CDR3 loop: CASSLVDFYEQYF. CDR3 nucleotide sequence: TGTGCCAGCAGCTTAGTAGATTTCTACGAGCAGTACTTC.

CDR3 sequence reads: CSARAPSGRTYEQYF. CDR3 nucleotide sequence: TGCAGTGCTAGAGCCCCTAGCGGGAGAACCTACGAGCAGTACTTC. The V gene is TRBV20-1, the J gene TRBJ2-7; 10 bases are a match to TRBD2. J lost 2 bases, V lost 1 base, and 5 bases had no gene match. The CDR3 has 15 residues. Germline loops: CDR1 DFQATT, CDR2 SNEGSKA (reference sequence).

This clonotype showed up many times. J is TRBJ2-7 and V is TRBV5-1; tentative D call: TRBD1 (6 bases). V lost 0 bases and J lost 2, with 12 bases in between. This CDR3 has 15 residues. Germline V gene data show CDR1 as SGHRS and CDR2 as YFSETQ. The CDR3 coding sequence is TGCGCCAGCAGCTTGGAGACAGGTTTTGCCTACGAGCAGTACTTC. Encoded protein: CASSLETGFAYEQYF. The full variable domain, its missing parts supplied by reference TRBV5-1 and TRBJ2-7, is KAGVTQTPRYLIKTRGQQVTLSCSPISGHRSVSWYQQTPGQGLQFLFEYFSETQRNKGNFPGRFSGRQFSNSRSEMNVSTLELGDSALYLCASSLETGFAYEQYFGPGTRLTVT.

Here the CDR3 reads CASSQEAGAMDEQYF. In DNA form, the CDR3 reads TGTGCCAGCAGCCAAGAGGCGGGAGCTATGGACGAGCAGTACTTC. The rearrangement links TRBV4-2 to TRBJ2-7, with 7 bases fitting TRBD2. V lost 0 bases and J lost 5; bases outside the gene matches: 7. The germline CDR1 and CDR2 sequences are LGHNA and YNFKEQ. The CDR3 loop spans 15 amino acids.

Worth noting for this clonotype: Since a much larger clone is just one base distant, this may be a read error. V gene TRBV2 combines with J gene TRBJ2-7; D not resolved. CDR1 is SNHLY, CDR2 FYNNEI, per germline. Trimming pared 4 bases from V and 6 bases from J, leaving 7 bases between. The CDR3 contains 11 residues. The DNA for the CDR3 is TGTGCCAGCAGTGTAAGAGTCGAGCAGTACTTC. The encoded protein is CASSVRVEQYF.

This clonotype was picked up many times. V is TRBV6-1 and J is TRBJ2-5, with D maybe TRBD2 (6 bases). CDR3 length: 15 amino acids. Germline assignment: CDR1 MNHNS and CDR2 SASEGT. V lost 5 bases to trimming and J lost 6 bases, with 19 bases between them. The CDR3 DNA reads TGTGCCAGCAGTACCACGGGACTGCTAAGGAAGACCCAGTACTTC. Translation gives CASSTTGLLRKTQYF.

The table lists this clonotype with many counts. The genes are TRBV11-2 and TRBJ2-6, with D possibly being TRBD1 or TRBD2 (5 bases each). CDR3 length: 16 amino acids. The V and J ends lost 4 bases and 4 bases respectively, with 14 bases between them. The germline CDR1 and CDR2 sequences are SGHAT and FQNNGV. The CDR3 region is CASSSLGPVGANVLTF. The CDR3 DNA follows: TGTGCCAGCAGCTCGCTGGGACCCGTCGGGGCCAACGTCCTGACTTTC. Complete variable domain (other parts from reference TRBV11-2 and TRBJ2-6): EAGVAQSPRYKIIEKRQSVAFWCNPISGHATLYWYQQILGQGPKLLIQFQNNGVVDDSQLPKDRFSAERLKGVDSTLKIQPAKLEDSAVYLCASSSLGPVGANVLTFGAGSRLTVL.

This clonotype was seen only a few times. The V and J genes are TRBV3-1 and TRBJ2-6; perhaps D is TRBD1 or TRBD2 (5 bases each). The V end was cut by 10 bases, the J end by 0 bases, with 22 bases between. The CDR3 contains 18 residues. The germline CDR1 and CDR2 sequences are LGHDT and YNNKEL (reference sequence). The CDR3 DNA reads TGTGCCACCTGCCAGCCGGGACGGAAAAGCTCTGGGGCCAACGTCCTGACTTTC. It translates to CATCQPGRKSSGANVLTF. Full variable domain (remainder filled in from reference TRBV3-1 and TRBJ2-6): DTAVSQTPKYLVTQMGNDKSIKCEQNLGHDTMYWYKQDSKKFLKIMFSYNNKELIINETVPNRFSPKSPDKAHLNLHINSLELGDSAVYFCATCQPGRKSSGANVLTFGAGSRLTVL.

Sample share makes this clonotype medium-sized. V and J are TRBV29-1 and TRBJ1-1; perhaps TRBD1 as D (5 bases). This CDR3 comprises 11 residues. With 4 bases removed from V and 5 bases from J, the gap between germline ends came to 8 bases. Germline CDR1 and CDR2: SQVTM and ANQGSEA. The CDR3 sequence is CSVARGTEAFF. CDR3 DNA: TGCAGCGTTGCCCGGGGGACTGAAGCTTTCTTT.

The rearrangement uses TRBV7-9 and TRBJ2-5; no clear D. Germline V CDR1 and CDR2: SEHNR, FQNEAQ (reference sequence). Between the trimmed V and J ends, which lost 1 base and 5 bases, there was a span of 5 bases. The CDR3 runs to 12 residues. The CDR3: CASSLEWETQYF. The CDR3 DNA reads TGTGCCAGCAGCTTAGAATGGGAGACCCAGTACTTC.

This clonotype was seen many times. V gene TRBV11-2 combines with J gene TRBJ2-3, with unresolved D. The CDR3 contains 14 residues. The germline CDR1 and CDR2 sequences are SGHAT and FQNNGV. Trimming cost V 3 bases and J 3 bases, with 10 bases left between them. CDR3 coding DNA: TGTGCCAGCAGCTTTAAGCTGACGACAGATACGCAGTATTTT. Protein product: CASSFKLTTDTQYF.

A few counts support this clonotype. This chain's CDR3 is CASSSRTGVRETQYF. The CDR3 DNA reads TGTGCCAGCAGCTCGAGGACAGGGGTTCGAGAGACCCAGTACTTC. The chain carries TRBV7-2 and TRBJ2-5; 9 bases are a match to TRBD1. The CDR3 sequence is 15 residues long. The germline V gene encodes CDR1 SGHTA and CDR2 FQGNSA. Trimming cost V 4 bases and J 4 bases; bases outside gene matches: 7.

In this sample, this clonotype turned up many times. This chain links TRBV7-9 with TRBJ1-5; tentatively, D is TRBD1 (6 bases). CDR1 is SEHNR, CDR2 FQNEAQ, per germline (reference sequence). The V gene lost 5 bases and the J gene lost 7 bases, with 15 bases spanning the gap. There are 14 residues in the CDR3. The CDR3 DNA follows: TGTGCCAGCAGCGCGACGGAAACAGGGCAGCCCCAGCATTTT. Protein product: CASSATETGQPQHF.

The table lists this clonotype with many counts. The gene calls are TRBV7-9 and TRBJ2-1; D may be TRBD2 (7 bases). Trimming took 5 bases from V and 7 from J, leaving 12 bases between them. CDR1 and CDR2 (germline): SEHNR, FQNEAQ (reference sequence). The CDR3 consists of 13 residues. The DNA of the CDR3 is TGTGCCAGCAGCCCGGGGGGCCAAAATGAGCAGTTCTTC. Protein sequence: CASSPGGQNEQFF.